These T cell receptor beta chains were read from a single sample in a study of patients and donors after allogeneic stem cell transplantation. Using its own MiXCR run on the RT-PCR reads, TCRdb lists one record per CDR3 protein. The sample carries some 160,000 distinct CDR3 sequences, roughly 22% recorded once. Sequencing was carried out using blood, either unsorted or a sorted T cell fraction (not recorded which). Every receptor here comes from a human donor who was either an allogeneic HSCT recipient or a stem cell or donor lymphocyte infusion donor (not recorded which). It is not recorded whose cells these are; they may come from a transplant donor. The conserved cysteine and the conserved F or W are not part of the CDR3 here. Fields, in order: CDR3 protein, V gene, CDR3 length, clone size. Clone sizes are given selectively: once, few, many, or a class where the clone is expanded.

ASSPEGASREKLF,TRBV5-1,13,NA
ASDRGTPYTDTQY,TRBV5-1,13,NA
ASSYDRDSGNTIY,TRBV6-5,13,few
ASSFGTGTDTQY,TRBV12-3/TRBV12-4,12,NA
ASSSRTGNIQY,TRBV5-4,11,NA
ASSQETSSNYGYT,TRBV14,13,NA
ASSQLSSGADTQY,TRBV3-1,13,NA
ASSVDRGGNEQF,TRBV9,12,few
ASSLGVRSYEQY,TRBV5-1,12,NA
ASSFQGAGTEAF,TRBV12-3/TRBV12-4,12,NA
SVVGRLAVTDTQY,TRBV29-1,13,NA
ASNIALNTEAF,TRBV12-3/TRBV12-4,11,many
SARRTALSEQF,TRBV20-1,11,once
SAQETRPEAF,TRBV20-1,10,many
ASSGTSGSIGNEQF,TRBV6-5,14,few
SALDWDGYT,TRBV20-1,9,few
ASSLDVGAGRAF,TRBV7-2,12,NA
SVAAMGDYGYT,TRBV29-1,11,NA
ASSSMDRGLYEAF,TRBV28,13,few
ASSHGLAGSNEQY,TRBV18,13,few
ASTTREGTEAF,TRBV3-1,11,few
ASSLAHNSNTEAF,TRBV5-1,13,once
ASSYQKSYEQY,TRBV5-1,11,NA
ASSEMTGPPTDTQY,TRBV5-1,14,NA
ASSTQQHSYNEQF,TRBV7-8,13,NA
ASPQGPSSLH,TRBV19,10,NA
SGRDRGLIGEAF,TRBV29-1,12,many
ASSVSGDGQPQH,TRBV25-1,12,NA
SVKTGSNYGCT,TRBV29-1,11,NA